The sample holds a few counts of the clone carrying this TCR beta chain. Its matching antigen is unknown. The sample is drawn from a study of blood T cells in healthy people across ages. Study-wide points: CMV status of donors was not determined, possibly confounding expanded clonotype changes.

The ends lost 4 bases at V and 5 bases at J; junction bases unmatched: 7. Germline values: CDR1 DFQATT, CDR2 SNEGSKA (reference sequence). The CDR3 has 13 residues. It was with a sample-barcoded 5' primer and a J-beta primer mix that a second PCR of about 6 to 12 cycles was run. TCRdb reprocessed the 5' RACE reads with MiXCR, giving one entry per CDR3 protein. This sample has about 830,000 distinct CDR3 sequences; 58% occur once, and the top ten carry over 20%. Donors ranged from roughly 6 to 90 years old and were healthy Caucasians in Russia. Every sample gave at least 5 micrograms of total RNA when it was extracted.

Sequences were obtained from blood. This sequence originates from a young man in good health. The V gene is TRBV20-1, the J gene TRBJ2-5, with 7 bases identical to TRBD1. DNA of the CDR3: TGCAGTGCTACCACAGGGGTCTGGGAGACCCAGTACTTC. This sequence encodes CSATTGVWETQYF.